This is a list of T cell receptor beta chains from one sample in a study of control samples from healthy donors and cancer patients. The data were produced by immunoSEQ multiplex PCR, yet TCRdb's version contains in-frame clones alone and is incomplete. Among just over 80,000 clones listed, around 94% were seen once. The sequenced sample consisted of blood. The origin of the receptors is a woman younger than 30 in good health. CDR3s include the opening cysteine and the closing phenylalanine or tryptophan. Each record gives: V gene, J gene, D gene, clone size, CDR3 DNA, CDR3 protein. D genes are given only for firm matches. Clone size appears in some rows only: once, few, many, or a class for an expanded clone.

V: TRBV5-1
J: TRBJ2-7
D: TRBD1
size: .
DNA: TGCGCCAGCAGCTTGGGGTTTGGGACAGCAAACTACGAGCAGTACTTC
CDR3: CASSLGFGTANYEQYF

V: TRBV12-3/TRBV12-4
J: TRBJ1-6
D: .
size: .
DNA: TGTGCCAGCAGTTTTCAGGGATCACCCCTCCACTTT
CDR3: CASSFQGSPLHF

V: TRBV28
J: TRBJ2-1
D: .
size: once
DNA: TGTGCCAGCAGCTGGCGCTTAGGAACCCCTTACAATGAGCAGTTCTTC
CDR3: CASSWRLGTPYNEQFF

V: TRBV4-1
J: TRBJ1-2
D: .
size: .
DNA: TGCGCCAGCAGCCAAGAACTACAGCAGATCTATGGCTACACCTTC
CDR3: CASSQELQQIYGYTF

V: TRBV6-5
J: TRBJ2-1
D: TRBD2
size: .
DNA: TGTGCCAGCAGTTACAGGACTAGCGGGAACCCCAATGAGCAGTTCTTC
CDR3: CASSYRTSGNPNEQFF

V: TRBV29-1
J: TRBJ1-2
D: .
size: .
DNA: TGCAGCGTTGAAGGGACAGCCGACCCCGGCTACACCTTC
CDR3: CSVEGTADPGYTF

V: TRBV15
J: TRBJ1-2
D: .
size: .
DNA: TGTGCCACCAGCAGAGATCGGGACAACTCTAACTATGGCTACACCTTC
CDR3: CATSRDRDNSNYGYTF

V: TRBV18
J: TRBJ1-6
D: .
size: .
DNA: TGTGCCAGCTCACCAAACCTTGCCGGGGTAGAATCACCCCTCCACTTT
CDR3: CASSPNLAGVESPLHF

V: TRBV11-2
J: TRBJ1-4
D: TRBD1
size: .
DNA: TGTGCCAGCAGCCAGTGGGACAGGCGTAAGGAAAAACTGTTTTTT
CDR3: CASSQWDRRKEKLFF

V: TRBV5-4
J: TRBJ2-1
D: TRBD1
size: .
DNA: TGTGCCAGCAGCTTCCTTTCCGGACAGGGGTACAATGAGCAGTTCTTC
CDR3: CASSFLSGQGYNEQFF

V: TRBV28
J: TRBJ2-7
D: TRBD2
size: .
DNA: TGTGCCAGCAGTTCTAGAAAACCTATAGCGGGAGGGCCGTACGAGCAGTACTTC
CDR3: CASSSRKPIAGGPYEQYF

V: TRBV10-3
J: TRBJ2-1
D: TRBD1
size: .
DNA: TGTGCCACCCAGCGGTCAGGGGGCTCCTACAATGAGCAGTTCTTC
CDR3: CATQRSGGSYNEQFF

V: TRBV7-9
J: TRBJ2-3
D: .
size: few
DNA: TGTGCCAGCAGAAAAGGCTCTTTCAGCACAGATACGCAGTATTTT
CDR3: CASRKGSFSTDTQYF

V: TRBV10-3
J: TRBJ1-3
D: .
size: .
DNA: TGTGCCATCAGTGATAGGCCATCTGGAAACACCATATATTTT
CDR3: CAISDRPSGNTIYF

V: TRBV7-9
J: TRBJ1-2
D: .
size: .
DNA: TGTGCCAGCAGCTCGCCCGGACGGGACCGAGACTATGGCTACACCTTC
CDR3: CASSSPGRDRDYGYTF

V: TRBV7-9
J: TRBJ1-4
D: .
size: .
DNA: TGTGCCAGCAGCTTAGCTCTGTTAGGTGAAAAACTGTTTTTT
CDR3: CASSLALLGEKLFF

V: TRBV28
J: TRBJ2-7
D: .
size: .
DNA: TGTGCCAGCAGATCCTCAGGGATCGGCGCTCCCGAGCAGTACTTC
CDR3: CASRSSGIGAPEQYF

V: TRBV6-2/TRBV6-3
J: TRBJ2-3
D: TRBD1
size: .
DNA: TGTGCCAGCAGATACGGGACAGGGAGCACAGATACGCAGTATTTT
CDR3: CASRYGTGSTDTQYF

V: TRBV9
J: TRBJ1-6
D: TRBD1
size: .
DNA: TGTGCCAGCAGTACCGGGACAGGGTATAATTCACCCCTCCACTTT
CDR3: CASSTGTGYNSPLHF

V: TRBV5-1
J: TRBJ1-3
D: .
size: .
DNA: TGCGCCAGCAGCCCCGGACAGCCAAATGGAAACACCATATATTTT
CDR3: CASSPGQPNGNTIYF

V: TRBV12-3/TRBV12-4
J: TRBJ2-7
D: .
size: .
DNA: TGTGCCAGCAGTTTGATCTTCTACGAGCAGTACTTC
CDR3: CASSLIFYEQYF

V: TRBV5-1
J: TRBJ2-3
D: .
size: .
DNA: TGCGCCAGCAGCTTGGTGGGGCAACGCACAGATACGCAGTATTTT
CDR3: CASSLVGQRTDTQYF

V: TRBV25-1
J: TRBJ1-4
D: .
size: .
DNA: TGTGCCAGCAGTCATACCCTAGGAGAAAAACTGTTTTTT
CDR3: CASSHTLGEKLFF

V: TRBV11-2
J: TRBJ1-6
D: TRBD1
size: .
DNA: TGTGCCAGCAGCTCCAGGGGGCTGAATAATTCACCCCTCCACTTT
CDR3: CASSSRGLNNSPLHF

V: TRBV2
J: TRBJ2-1
D: .
size: .
DNA: TGTGCCAGCAGCGGAGGGGCTGTGAATGAGCAGTTCTTC
CDR3: CASSGGAVNEQFF

V: TRBV28
J: TRBJ1-2
D: .
size: once
DNA: TGTGCCAGCAGTCCCGCCGGGGGGAATTATGGCTACACCTTC
CDR3: CASSPAGGNYGYTF

V: TRBV28
J: TRBJ1-2
D: TRBD1
size: .
DNA: TGTGCCAGCAGAACTATGATACAGGGGTCTGGCTACACCTTC
CDR3: CASRTMIQGSGYTF

V: TRBV5-1
J: TRBJ2-2
D: TRBD1
size: .
DNA: TGCGCCAGCAGCTCGGGGGACAGGGAGATCGGGGAGCTGTTTTTT
CDR3: CASSSGDREIGELFF

V: TRBV5-6
J: TRBJ2-7
D: .
size: .
DNA: TGTGCCAGCAGCTTGGAGAGGCACTACGAGCAGTACTTC
CDR3: CASSLERHYEQYF

V: TRBV5-4
J: TRBJ2-4
D: TRBD2
size: once
DNA: TGTGCCAGCAGCTTGGCAAGCGGGGCAGTAGCCAAAAACATTCAGTACTTC
CDR3: CASSLASGAVAKNIQYF

V: TRBV24-1
J: TRBJ1-2
D: TRBD1
size: .
DNA: TGTGCCACCAGTGAAGGTGACAGGGGTTGGCGATACCATGGCTACACCTTC
CDR3: CATSEGDRGWRYHGYTF

V: TRBV7-3
J: TRBJ2-2
D: .
size: .
DNA: TGTGCCAGCAGCTGGGCCGGGGAGCTGTTTTTT
CDR3: CASSWAGELFF

V: TRBV4-1
J: TRBJ1-1
D: .
size: .
DNA: TGCGCCAGCAGAAGCCTTACAGGGAAGAACACTGAAGCTTTCTTT
CDR3: CASRSLTGKNTEAFF

V: TRBV11-2
J: TRBJ2-2
D: TRBD1
size: .
DNA: TGTGCCAGCAGCTTCCAACTTTCGGGACAGGGGATCACCGGGGAGCTGTTTTTT
CDR3: CASSFQLSGQGITGELFF

V: TRBV2
J: TRBJ1-1
D: .
size: .
DNA: TGTGCCAGCAAATGGCAGGGTGGAACTGAAGCTTTCTTT
CDR3: CASKWQGGTEAFF

V: TRBV7-2
J: TRBJ1-1
D: .
size: .
DNA: TGTGCCAGCAGCCGCAGGTGGGGGGCCACTGAAGCTTTCTTT
CDR3: CASSRRWGATEAFF

V: TRBV6-5
J: TRBJ1-1
D: .
size: .
DNA: TGTGCCAGCCGGTGGGTGGAACAGGCTTCCACTGAAGCTTTCTTT
CDR3: CASRWVEQASTEAFF